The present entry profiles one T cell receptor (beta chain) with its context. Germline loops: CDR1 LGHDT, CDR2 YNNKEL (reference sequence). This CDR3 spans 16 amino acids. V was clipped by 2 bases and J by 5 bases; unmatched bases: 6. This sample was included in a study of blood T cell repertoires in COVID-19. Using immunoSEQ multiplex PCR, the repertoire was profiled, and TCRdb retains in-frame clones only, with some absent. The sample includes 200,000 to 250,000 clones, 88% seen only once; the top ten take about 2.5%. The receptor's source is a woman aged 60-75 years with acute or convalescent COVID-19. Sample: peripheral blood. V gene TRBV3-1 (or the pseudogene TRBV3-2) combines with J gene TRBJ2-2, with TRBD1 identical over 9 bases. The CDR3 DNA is TGTGCCAGCAGCCAAAGGACAGGGGTGAAGACCGGGGAGCTGTTTTTT. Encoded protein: CASSQRTGVKTGELFF.